A selection of T cell receptor beta chains follows, all from one sample in a study of T cell responses to AZD1222 COVID-19 vaccine. Clones were read by immunoSEQ multiplex PCR, and TCRdb kept only the in-frame ones, dropping some. The sample contains about 110,000 clones, about 90% of which appear only once. The sequencing used peripheral blood, collected on day 0 of AZD1222 vaccination. The receptors stem from an adult in good health. CDR3s leave out the opening cysteine and the closing phenylalanine or tryptophan. Size is omitted from some rows. Given values are once, few, many or a class for expanded clones.

j_call v_call cdr3_length clone_size cdr3_aa
TRBJ2-7 TRBV2 12 - ASNSPGVDYEQY
TRBJ1-3 TRBV4-2 14 - ASSQERQGQGNTIY
TRBJ2-1 TRBV12-5 13 - ASGPGGSSYNEQF
TRBJ2-3 TRBV7-6 16 - ASSLSFGTGAVTDTQY
TRBJ2-2 TRBV30 15 - AWTMEYRGRLTGELF
TRBJ2-2 TRBV3-1/TRBV3-2 13 - ASSQDSRGPGELF
TRBJ1-5 TRBV10-3 12 once AAGTANSNQPQH
TRBJ2-2 TRBV4-3 13 - ASSQDYGYPGELF
TRBJ1-1 TRBV30 13 - AWSVGTGARTEAF
TRBJ1-2 TRBV5-4 13 - ASSSDRASTYGYT
TRBJ1-6 TRBV6-5 12 - ASRAGTGGSPLH
TRBJ1-5 TRBV6-1 12 few ASSEDQEMQPQH
TRBJ1-1 TRBV19 13 - ASRSPQGRDTEAF
TRBJ2-1 TRBV7-2 13 - ASSFGTSVYNEQF
TRBJ2-3 TRBV4-3 15 - ASSQGPAGEPTDTQY
TRBJ1-1 TRBV5-4 16 - ASSLARGTITLNTEAF
TRBJ2-3 TRBV19 12 - ASTRTAYTDTQY
TRBJ1-6 TRBV12-3/TRBV12-4 11 - ASSTTLGSPLH